This TCR beta chain emerged from a study of post-analysis software for immune sequencing data. Turning to the study itself: Relapsing-remitting, secondary progressive and progressive-relapsing forms of multiple sclerosis all featured among disease courses.

To note about this clonotype: Antigen: not known.

Unique molecular identifiers were carried by the TCR beta cDNA libraries. T cells numbering about 1 to 10 million gave rise to roughly 0.5 million cDNA molecules. From the PCR reads, TCRdb called clonotypes with MiXCR, one entry per CDR3 protein. The sample gives some 690,000 distinct CDR3 sequences, 30% of which show up once; about 0.5% is in the top ten. Overall study findings and caveats: Controls significantly exceeded multiple sclerosis patients in normalized Chao1 diversity.

The clonotype originates from a girl aged 10-17 years with multiple sclerosis. The sequenced sample was blood.

The CDR3 bases are TGCAGTGCTAGAGATTATTGGGGGAGCGACACCGGGGAGCTGTTTTTT. Protein sequence: CSARDYWGSDTGELFF. The V gene is TRBV20-1, the J gene TRBJ2-2; D tentatively reads TRBD1 or TRBD2 (5 bases each). Germline V gene sequence: CDR1 DFQATT, CDR2 SNEGSKA (reference sequence). CDR3 length: 16 residues. V gave up 0 bases and J gave up 3 bases, with 14 bases separating them.